The 22 T cell receptor beta chains given below trace back to one sample, sequenced in a study of blood T cell repertoires in COVID-19. The repertoire was sequenced with immunoSEQ multiplex PCR; TCRdb's copy has only in-frame clones and lacks some. The table lists some 130,000 clones, 84% of them singletons. The specimen sequenced was peripheral blood. The source is a human donor in a cohort sampled during active COVID-19.

CDR3 nucleotides: TGTGCCACCAGTGACCCTAGCGGGGTCCCAGATACGCAGTATTTT. Translation: CATSDPSGVPDTQYF. The chain is built from TRBV24-1 and TRBJ2-3; 9 nucleotides match TRBD2. From germline, CDR1 is KGHDR and CDR2 SFDVKD. The CDR3 totals 15 residues. V shed 4 bases, J shed 4 bases, and the junction held 5 bases outside the gene matches.

The chain combines TRBV9 with TRBJ1-3, with D possibly matching TRBD1 (6 bases). Germline-derived CDR1 and CDR2 are SGDLS and YYNGEE. The CDR3 totals 15 residues. V dropped 2 bases and J dropped 2 bases, with 11 bases sitting between them. In nucleotides, the CDR3 is TGTGCCAGCAGCGTCGACAGGACTCCTGGAAACACCATATATTTT. It codes for CASSVDRTPGNTIYF. The whole variable domain, remainder taken from reference TRBV9 and TRBJ1-3, is DSGVTQTPKHLITATGQRVTLRCSPRSGDLSVYWYQQSLDQGLQFLIQYYNGEERAKGNILERFSAQQFPDLHSELNLSSLELGDSALYFCASSVDRTPGNTIYFGEGSWLTVV.

This clone was seen just once. The chain has TRBV25-1 and TRBJ1-1; weak D call: TRBD1 (5 bases). Germline CDR1 reads MGHDK; CDR2 reads SYGVNS. This CDR3 has 14 residues. V lost 5 bases and J 0 bases, leaving 10 bases between the germline ends. The CDR3 reads CASSPGWVNTEAFF. CDR3 bases: TGTGCCAGCAGTCCAGGGTGGGTGAACACTGAAGCTTTCTTT.

V and J are TRBV7-2 and TRBJ2-6, with TRBD1 identical over 11 bases. Germline CDR1 and CDR2: SGHTA and FQGNSA. V shed 5 bases and J 2 bases; nucleotides not matched to a gene: 5. The CDR3 spans 17 residues. CDR3: CASSTGQGAPGANVLTF. In DNA form, the CDR3 reads TGTGCCAGCAGCACCGGACAGGGGGCGCCTGGGGCCAACGTCCTGACTTTC.

The J gene is TRBJ1-3, the V gene TRBV2; D may be TRBD1 (6 bases). Germline V CDR1 and CDR2: SNHLY, FYNNEI. Trimming left V 8 bases short and J 4 bases short, with 9 bases between. The CDR3 covers 12 residues. The CDR3 region has the DNA TGTGCCAGCCGGGGGGGCGGAAACACCATATATTTT. Protein sequence: CASRGGGNTIYF.

The rearrangement uses TRBV11-3 and TRBJ2-7; TRBD2 might be the D (6 bases). Germline V gene data show CDR1 as SGHNT and CDR2 as YENEEA. Trimming left V 5 bases short and J 9 bases short, with 14 bases between. The CDR3 is 12 amino acids. The CDR3 nucleotides read TGTGCCAGCAGCAAAGATAGCGGAGGGCAGTACTTC. It yields the protein CASSKDSGGQYF.

This chain connects TRBV7-3 to TRBJ2-7; the D gene is possibly TRBD2 (6 bases). The CDR3 totals 13 residues. V was trimmed by 2 bases and J by 5 bases, leaving 10 bases between them. Looked up from germline, CDR1 is SGHTA and CDR2 is FQGTGA. The CDR3: CASSLGRGNEQYF. CDR3 DNA sequence: TGTGCCAGCAGCTTAGGTCGGGGGAACGAGCAGTACTTC.

The chain carries TRBV5-4 and TRBJ1-1; D call uncertain. CDR1 SGHNT and CDR2 YYREEE come from the germline V gene (reference sequence). V lost 2 bases and J 8 bases, leaving 19 bases between the germline ends. The CDR3 extends over 15 amino acids. Here the CDR3 reads CASSLDRGPQGEAFF. In nucleotides, the CDR3 is TGTGCCAGCAGCTTAGATCGGGGTCCACAAGGGGAAGCTTTCTTT.

CDR3 residues: CASTQQTGANTEAFF. Here the CDR3 DNA reads TGTGCCAGCACGCAACAGACAGGGGCGAACACTGAAGCTTTCTTT. V gene TRBV18 combines with J gene TRBJ1-1; 8 bases agree with TRBD1. J gave up 1 base and V 8 bases, and 9 bases lay outside the gene matches. The CDR3 contains 15 residues. The germline V gene encodes CDR1 KGHSH and CDR2 LQKENI.

The chain links TRBV6-6 to TRBJ2-3, with a weak D call TRBD2 (7 bases). This CDR3 is built from 12 residues. Trimming pared 8 bases from V and 12 bases from J, leaving 18 bases between. Germline assignment: CDR1 MNHNY and CDR2 SVGAGI (reference sequence). The chain's CDR3 is CASQPRRGHQYF. The CDR3 bases are TGTGCCAGCCAACCGAGGCGGGGGCATCAGTATTTT.

CDR3 sequence reads: CASSRDSNPVGYTF. Written as DNA, the CDR3 is TGCGCCAGCAGCCGGGACTCAAACCCTGTGGGCTACACCTTC. This chain joins TRBV5-1 and TRBJ1-2; tentative D call: TRBD1 (5 bases). The germline V and J ends were trimmed by 4 bases and 8 bases, with 18 bases remaining between them. The CDR3 is made up of 14 amino acids. Germline V gene data show CDR1 as SGHRS and CDR2 as YFSETQ.

J is TRBJ1-1 and V is TRBV29-1; no definite D call. Trimming shortened V by 8 bases and J by 2 bases, and 15 bases separated the two germline ends. Per germline, CDR1 SQVTM and CDR2 ANQGSEA. This CDR3 spans 13 amino acids. CDR3 in amino acids: CSYAGGVNTEAFF. The CDR3 region has the DNA TGCAGCTATGCCGGCGGGGTTAACACTGAAGCTTTCTTT. The full variable domain, its missing parts supplied by reference TRBV29-1 and TRBJ1-1, is SAVISQKPSRDICQRGTSLTIQCQVDSQVTMMFWYRQQPGQSLTLIATANQGSEATYESGFVIDKFPISRPNLTFSTLTVSNMSPEDSSIYLCSYAGGVNTEAFFGQGTRLTVV.

This clone appeared once. The V gene is TRBV21-1, the J gene TRBJ1-2; TRBD1 is the table's D call and was not checked against the DNA. TRBV21-1 represents a pseudogene. CDR3 length: 17 amino acids. DNA for the CDR3: TGTGCCAGCAGCAAAGGGAGGACAGGCCCTCGAGGGGCTGGCTACACCTTC. Translated, it gives CASSKGRTGPRGAGYTF.

The V and J genes are TRBV27 and TRBJ2-3; D may be TRBD2 (5 bases). This CDR3 contains 18 residues. V shed 2 bases and J shed 1 base, with 19 bases lying between them. Germline V gene sequence: CDR1 MNHEY, CDR2 SMNVEV (reference sequence). The CDR3 reads CASSLNPSPSPCTDTQYF. The CDR3 DNA follows: TGTGCCAGCAGTTTAAATCCATCCCCTAGCCCCTGCACAGATACGCAGTATTTT.

The V call is TRBV28, the J call TRBJ2-7; TRBD2 might be the D (6 bases). CDR1 is MDHEN and CDR2 is SYDVKM in the germline V gene. V shed 5 bases and J shed 8 bases, with 16 bases lying between them. This CDR3 spans 13 amino acids. The CDR3 reads CASSRGASAKQYF. CDR3 bases: TGTGCCAGCAGTCGCGGGGCATCGGCAAAGCAGTACTTC.

V gene TRBV7-9 combines with J gene TRBJ1-2; tentative D call: TRBD1 (6 bases). The CDR3 is 16 residues long. Germline V CDR1 and CDR2: SEHNR, FQNEAQ (reference sequence). With 5 bases removed from V and 6 bases from J, the gap between germline ends came to 22 bases. CDR3 sequence reads: CASSNQQGWYIDGYTF. The CDR3 bases are TGTGCCAGCAGCAACCAACAGGGATGGTATATAGATGGCTACACCTTC. Full variable domain (remainder filled in from reference TRBV7-9 and TRBJ1-2): DTGVSQNPRHKITKRGQNVTFRCDPISEHNRLYWYRQTLGQGPEFLTYFQNEAQLEKSRLLSDRFSAERPKGSFSTLEIQRTEQGDSAMYLCASSNQQGWYIDGYTFGSGTRLTVV.

The chain is built from TRBV7-8 and TRBJ2-1; perhaps TRBD2 as D (5 bases). V lost 5 bases to trimming and J lost 4 bases, with 15 bases between them. Germline CDR1 is SGHVS and CDR2 is FQNEAQ. CDR3 size: 15 residues. CDR3 sequence reads: CASSLRTDRYNEQFF. In nucleotides, the CDR3 is TGTGCCAGCAGCCTTAGGACTGACCGGTACAATGAGCAGTTCTTC.

On this clone itself: At the DNA level, this CDR3 is encoded by other sequences in the same sample as well. The chain joins TRBV6-5 to TRBJ2-1; 8 nucleotides match TRBD1. The CDR3 is 14 residues long. Germline lookup yields CDR1 MNHEY and CDR2 SVGAGI. Trimming took 6 bases from V and 7 from J; bases not matched to a gene: 8. CDR3 coding DNA: TGTGCCAGCAGGGACAGGGCCGCTTATAATGAGCAGTTCTTC. Encoded protein: CASRDRAAYNEQFF.

The CDR3 DNA sequence: TGTGCCAGCAGCTACTACCCATCTATTGAGCAGTTCTTC. Residues: CASSYYPSIEQFF. The V and J genes are TRBV27 and TRBJ2-1; D remains unclear. The CDR3 has 13 residues. Trimming stripped 6 bases from V and 9 bases from J, with 15 bases between. CDR1 is MNHEY and CDR2 is SMNVEV in the germline V gene (reference sequence).

The V call is TRBV11-2, the J call TRBJ2-7, with TRBD1 identical over 7 bases. In germline, CDR1 is SGHAT, CDR2 FQNNGV. This CDR3 has 14 residues. Germline trimming cut 5 bases from V and 0 bases from J; bases unmatched to any gene: 4. CDR3 nucleotide sequence: TGTGCCAGCAGCCACTGGGACAGCTCCTACGAGCAGTACTTC. Translating it yields CASSHWDSSYEQYF.

The V gene is TRBV9, the J gene TRBJ2-3, with D maybe TRBD2 (6 bases). V was pared by 2 bases and J by 3 bases, with 13 bases between. CDR1 is SGDLS, CDR2 YYNGEE, per germline. The CDR3 consists of 15 residues. CDR3 residues: CASSVLDGRTDTQYF. The CDR3 DNA sequence: TGTGCCAGCAGCGTTCTAGACGGGAGAACAGATACGCAGTATTTT.

V and J are TRBV28 and TRBJ2-2; the match to TRBD1 covers 9 bases. The CDR3 sequence is 16 residues long. V was clipped by 5 bases and J by 6 bases; unmatched bases: 10. Germline CDR1 reads MDHEN; CDR2 reads SYDVKM. CDR3 region: CASSRAGTGIAGELFF. The CDR3 DNA reads TGTGCCAGCAGTAGGGCCGGGACAGGGATCGCCGGGGAGCTGTTTTTT.